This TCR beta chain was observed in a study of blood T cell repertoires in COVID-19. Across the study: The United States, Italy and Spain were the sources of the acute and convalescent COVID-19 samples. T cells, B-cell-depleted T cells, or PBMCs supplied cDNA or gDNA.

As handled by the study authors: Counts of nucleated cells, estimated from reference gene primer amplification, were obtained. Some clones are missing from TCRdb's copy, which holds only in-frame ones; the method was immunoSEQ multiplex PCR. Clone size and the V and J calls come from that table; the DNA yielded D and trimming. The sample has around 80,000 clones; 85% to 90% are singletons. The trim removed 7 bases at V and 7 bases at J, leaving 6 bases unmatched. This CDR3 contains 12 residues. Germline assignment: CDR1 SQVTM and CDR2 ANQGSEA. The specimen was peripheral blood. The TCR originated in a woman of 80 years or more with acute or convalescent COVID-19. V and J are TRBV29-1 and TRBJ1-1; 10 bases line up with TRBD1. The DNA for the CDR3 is TGCAGCGGGACAGGGGGATATGGTGAAGCTTTCTTT. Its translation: CSGTGGYGEAFF.